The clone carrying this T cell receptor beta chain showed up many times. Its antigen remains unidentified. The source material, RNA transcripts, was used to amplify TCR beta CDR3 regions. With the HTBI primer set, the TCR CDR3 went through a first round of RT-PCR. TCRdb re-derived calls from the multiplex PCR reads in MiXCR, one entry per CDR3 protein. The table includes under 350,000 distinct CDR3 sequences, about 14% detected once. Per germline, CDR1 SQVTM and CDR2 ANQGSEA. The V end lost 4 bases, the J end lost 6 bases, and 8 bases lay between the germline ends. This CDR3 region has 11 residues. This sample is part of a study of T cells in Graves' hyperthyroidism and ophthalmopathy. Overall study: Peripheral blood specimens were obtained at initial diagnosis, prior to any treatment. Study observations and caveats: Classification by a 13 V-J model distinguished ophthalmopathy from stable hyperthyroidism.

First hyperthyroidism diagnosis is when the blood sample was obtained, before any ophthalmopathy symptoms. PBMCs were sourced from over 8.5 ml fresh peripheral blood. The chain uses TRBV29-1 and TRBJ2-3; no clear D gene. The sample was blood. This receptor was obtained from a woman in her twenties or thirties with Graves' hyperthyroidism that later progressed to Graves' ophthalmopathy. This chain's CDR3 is CSVVVTDTQYF. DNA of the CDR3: TGCAGCGTTGTGGTGACGGATACGCAGTATTTT.